The 13 T cell receptor beta chains in this list originate from one sample, sequenced in a study of blood T cell repertoires in COVID-19. This table comes from immunoSEQ multiplex PCR, and its TCRdb copy is limited to in-frame clones, with some not included. The table records about 270,000 clones, about 89% of them present only once. Sequenced material: peripheral blood. Receptors were obtained from a man between 40 and 49 years old with active or convalescent COVID-19.

This clone was picked up a small number of times. The rearrangement links TRBV6-5 to TRBJ1-2; 12 nucleotides agree with TRBD1. The CDR3 is 16 amino acids. Germline V CDR1 and CDR2: MNHEY, SVGAGI. The J segment lost 7 bases and the V segment lost 0 bases, leaving 6 bases of the junction unmatched. The CDR3 here is CASSYSWDRGHRGYTF. CDR3 bases: TGTGCCAGCAGTTACTCGTGGGACAGGGGGCATCGTGGCTACACCTTC.

The rearrangement links TRBV2 to TRBJ1-4; D remains ambiguous. The germline CDR1 and CDR2 sequences are SNHLY and FYNNEI. Deletions cut 11 bases from V and 7 bases from J, with 29 bases between. CDR3 length: 17 amino acids. The CDR3 region is CAGLSRARAHLTEKLFF. The CDR3 DNA reads TGTGCCGGACTCTCGCGGGCAAGGGCTCATTTGACTGAAAAACTGTTTTTT.

The genes are TRBV23-1 and TRBJ1-4, with D hard to call. TRBV23-1 is filed as an ORF, its function uncertain. Trimming took off 3 bases at V and 8 bases at J, with 19 bases between the two ends. The CDR3 covers 16 residues. The chain's CDR3 is CASSHPRPFLLEKLFF. CDR3 sequence (DNA): TGCGCCAGCAGTCATCCTAGACCGTTTCTTTTAGAAAAACTGTTTTTT.

The V call is TRBV18, the J call TRBJ2-1; D is possibly TRBD1 (6 bases). CDR1 is KGHSH, CDR2 LQKENI, per germline. This CDR3 is 16 amino acids long. Trimming cost V 3 bases and J 4 bases, with 16 bases left between them. The CDR3 sequence is CASSPLQGSSYNEQFF. The CDR3 nucleotides are TGTGCCAGCTCACCGTTACAGGGTTCCTCATACAATGAGCAGTTCTTC.

The chain links TRBV11-1 to TRBJ2-1; D gene uncertain. CDR3 length: 16 residues. Trimming cost V 2 bases and J 6 bases, with 17 bases left between them. Germline-derived CDR1 and CDR2 are SGHAT and FQDESV (reference sequence). CDR3 amino acids: CASSLQGVSPPNEQFF. In DNA, the CDR3 is TGTGCCAGCAGCTTACAAGGAGTCTCACCGCCCAATGAGCAGTTCTTC.

CDR3 nucleotides: TGTGCCAGCAGCTTATTATCAGATACGCAGTATTTT. This translates into CASSLLSDTQYF. V and J are TRBV7-3 and TRBJ2-3; no firm D call. Germline CDR1 reads SGHTA; CDR2 reads FQGTGA. This CDR3 region has 12 residues. Trimming removed 2 bases from V and 4 bases from J, with 4 bases in between.

The chain recombines TRBV13 with TRBJ2-7, with 8 bases fitting TRBD1. The CDR3 is made up of 13 amino acids. Trimming took 4 bases from V and 6 from J; bases not matched to a gene: 5. Germline V gives CDR1 PRHDT, CDR2 FYEKMQ (reference sequence). CDR3 region: CASSSPTGVEQYF. The CDR3 coding sequence is TGTGCCAGCAGCTCACCGACAGGGGTCGAGCAGTACTTC.

This chain links TRBV11-1 with TRBJ2-7; D might be TRBD1 (6 bases). CDR1 is SGHAT, CDR2 FQDESV, per germline (reference sequence). Deletions cut 6 bases from V and 5 bases from J, with 17 bases between. This CDR3 has 14 residues. In DNA, the CDR3 is TGTGCCAGCAGTCCAGACAGGTTAGTCCACGAGCAGTACTTC. Translation gives CASSPDRLVHEQYF.

The chain joins TRBV30 to TRBJ2-5; weak D call: TRBD2 (6 bases). CDR1 is GTSNPN, CDR2 SVGIG, per germline (reference sequence). The V end lost 1 base, the J end lost 5 bases, and 11 bases lay between the germline ends. The CDR3 sequence is 13 residues long. The CDR3 DNA sequence: TGTGCCTGGAGTGGGGGAGGCAGGGAGACCCAGTACTTC. It yields the protein CAWSGGGRETQYF.

This sequence joins TRBV6-5 and TRBJ2-3, with 10 bases aligning to TRBD2. From germline, CDR1 is MNHEY and CDR2 SVGAGI. V lost 7 bases and J lost 2; bases outside the gene matches: 6. The CDR3 runs 15 residues. This chain's CDR3 is CASIIAGGFTDTQYF. CDR3 coding DNA: TGTGCCAGCATTATAGCGGGGGGCTTCACAGATACGCAGTATTTT.

This chain joins TRBV5-5 and TRBJ2-5; D might be TRBD2 (6 bases). This CDR3 has 13 residues. Trimming shortened V by 4 bases and J by 0 bases, and 7 bases separated the two germline ends. CDR1 and CDR2 from the germline V gene are SGHKS and YYEKEE (reference sequence). CDR3 in amino acids: CASSGDYQETQYF. For the CDR3, the DNA is TGTGCCAGCAGCGGGGACTACCAAGAGACCCAGTACTTC.

J is TRBJ2-7 and V is TRBV14, with 7 bases matching TRBD2. The CDR3 has 16 residues. In germline, CDR1 is SGHDN, CDR2 FVKESK. V was clipped by 0 bases and J by 3 bases; unmatched bases: 8. The CDR3 spells CASSQEGLAARYEQYF. CDR3 sequence (DNA): TGTGCCAGCAGCCAAGAAGGGCTAGCGGCACGCTACGAGCAGTACTTC.

The chain couples TRBV18 to TRBJ1-1; D gene unclear. The CDR3 has 13 residues. Per the germline V gene, CDR1 is KGHSH and CDR2 is LQKENI. V shed 6 bases and J shed 1 base, with 9 bases lying between them. The CDR3, as DNA: TGTGCCAGCTCTATGGGCGCGAACACTGAAGCTTTCTTT. Translated, it gives CASSMGANTEAFF. Supplemented by reference TRBV18 and TRBJ1-1, the full variable domain reads NAGVMQNPRHLVRRRGQEARLRCSPMKGHSHVYWYRQLPEEGLKFMVYLQKENIIDESGMPKERFSAEFPKEGPSILRIQQVVRGDSAAYFCASSMGANTEAFFGQGTRLTVV.